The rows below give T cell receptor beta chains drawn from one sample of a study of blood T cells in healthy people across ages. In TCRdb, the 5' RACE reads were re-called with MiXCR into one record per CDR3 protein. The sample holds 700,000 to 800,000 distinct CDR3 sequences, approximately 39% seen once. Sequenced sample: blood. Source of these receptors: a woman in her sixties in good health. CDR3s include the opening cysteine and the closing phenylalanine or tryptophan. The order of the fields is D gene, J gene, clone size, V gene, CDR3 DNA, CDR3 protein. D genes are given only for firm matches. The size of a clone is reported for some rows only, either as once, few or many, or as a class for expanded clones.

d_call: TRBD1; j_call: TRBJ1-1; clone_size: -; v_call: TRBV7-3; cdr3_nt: TGTGCCAGCAGCTTGGACAGGGCGGGTAGGGACACTGAAGCTTTCTTT; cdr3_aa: CASSLDRAGRDTEAFF
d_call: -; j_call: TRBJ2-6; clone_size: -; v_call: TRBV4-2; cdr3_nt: TGTGCCAGCAGCCAAGGTATTGACGGGTCCTCTGGGGCCAACGTCCTGACTTTC; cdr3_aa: CASSQGIDGSSGANVLTF
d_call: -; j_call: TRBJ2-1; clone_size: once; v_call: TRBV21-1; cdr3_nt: TGTGCCAGCAGACTAGCGGGGGTCTACAATGAGCAGTTCTTC; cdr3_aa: CASRLAGVYNEQFF
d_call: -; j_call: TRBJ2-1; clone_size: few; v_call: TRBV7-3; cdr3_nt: TGTGCCAGCAGCTTGATAGTTGGGTACAATGAGCAGTTCTTC; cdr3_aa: CASSLIVGYNEQFF
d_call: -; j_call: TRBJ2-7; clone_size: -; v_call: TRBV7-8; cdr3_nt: TGTGCCAGCAGCTTAGCGGGGGCTAGCTCCTACAATGAGCAGTACTTC; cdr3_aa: CASSLAGASSYNEQYF
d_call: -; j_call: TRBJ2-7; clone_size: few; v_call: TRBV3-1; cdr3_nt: TGTGCCAGCAGCCAAGCCGCCTCCTACGAGCAGTACTTC; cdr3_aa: CASSQAASYEQYF
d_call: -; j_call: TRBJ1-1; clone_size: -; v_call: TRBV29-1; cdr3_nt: TGCAGCGTTGATTTAGGGGGTACTGAAGCTTTCTTT; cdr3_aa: CSVDLGGTEAFF
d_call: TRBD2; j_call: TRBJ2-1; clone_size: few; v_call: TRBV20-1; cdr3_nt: TGCAGTGCTAGAGGGGGACTAGGTCGATTCTGGGCCAATGAGCAGTTCTTC; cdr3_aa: CSARGGLGRFWANEQFF
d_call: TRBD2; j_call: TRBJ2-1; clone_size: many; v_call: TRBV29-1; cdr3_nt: TGCAGCGTTGATTGGGGGACTAGCCACCTTGAGCAGTTCTTC; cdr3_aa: CSVDWGTSHLEQFF
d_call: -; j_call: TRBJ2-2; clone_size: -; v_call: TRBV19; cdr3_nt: TGTGCCAGTAGTAGGGCGGGCACCAACACCGGGGAGCTGTTTTTT; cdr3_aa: CASSRAGTNTGELFF
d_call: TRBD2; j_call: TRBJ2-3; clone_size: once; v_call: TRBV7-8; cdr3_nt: TGTGCCAGCAGCTTTATAGCGGGAGGGAGGGATACGCAGTATTTT; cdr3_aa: CASSFIAGGRDTQYF
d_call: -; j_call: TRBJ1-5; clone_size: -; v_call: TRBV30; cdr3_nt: TGTGCCTGGAGCCTCACCCTGGCGGTAACCCCTCAGCCCCAGCATTTT; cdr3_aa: CAWSLTLAVTPQPQHF
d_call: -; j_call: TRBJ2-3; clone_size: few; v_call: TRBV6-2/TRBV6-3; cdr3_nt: TGTGCCAGCAGTTCGGGGCCCGCTGGAGGTACGCAGTATTTT; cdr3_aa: CASSSGPAGGTQYF
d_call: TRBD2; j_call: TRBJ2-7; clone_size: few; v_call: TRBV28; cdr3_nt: TGTGCCAGCAGTCTACTAGCGTACAAACTCTCCTACGAGCAGTACTTC; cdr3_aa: CASSLLAYKLSYEQYF
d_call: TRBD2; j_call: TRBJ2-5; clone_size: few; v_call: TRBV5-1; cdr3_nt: TGCGCCAGCAGCTTGGACCCATCTAGCGGGGGAGAGACCCAGTACTTC; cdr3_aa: CASSLDPSSGGETQYF
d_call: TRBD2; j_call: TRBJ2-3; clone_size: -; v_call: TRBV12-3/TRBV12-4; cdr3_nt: TGTGCCAGCACCCCCGGGAGGCTGAGCACAGATACGCAGTATTTT; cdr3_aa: CASTPGRLSTDTQYF
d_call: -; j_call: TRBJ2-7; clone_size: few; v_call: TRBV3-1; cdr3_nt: TGTGCCAGCAGCCACCAGAAGGGGAAGTCTCTTTACGAGCAGTACTTC; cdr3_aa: CASSHQKGKSLYEQYF
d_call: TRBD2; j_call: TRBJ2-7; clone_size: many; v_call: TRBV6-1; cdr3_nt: TGTGCCAGCAGTGAAGCGCTTGGTGCTAGCGGCTCCTACGAGCAGTACTTC; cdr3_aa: CASSEALGASGSYEQYF
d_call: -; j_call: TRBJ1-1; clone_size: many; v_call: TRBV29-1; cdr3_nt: TGCAGCGTTGTACGGAACACTGAAGCTTTCTTT; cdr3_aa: CSVVRNTEAFF
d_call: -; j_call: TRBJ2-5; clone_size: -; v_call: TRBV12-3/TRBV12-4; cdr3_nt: TGTGCCAGCAGTGGGGAAGGCACAGGGCAGTACTTC; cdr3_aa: CASSGEGTGQYF
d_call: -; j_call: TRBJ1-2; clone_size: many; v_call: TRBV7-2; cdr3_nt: TGTGCCAGCAGCTCGGGGACGGAGTATGGCTACACCTTC; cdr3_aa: CASSSGTEYGYTF
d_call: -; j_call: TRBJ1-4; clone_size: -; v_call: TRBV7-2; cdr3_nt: TGTGCCAGCAGCTTATTATTTGCCAGGGAGAAACTGTTTTTT; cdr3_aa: CASSLLFAREKLFF
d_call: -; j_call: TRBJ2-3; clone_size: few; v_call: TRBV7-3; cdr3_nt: TGTGCCAGCAGCTTGACCAACCGGGACTATACGCAGTATTTT; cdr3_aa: CASSLTNRDYTQYF
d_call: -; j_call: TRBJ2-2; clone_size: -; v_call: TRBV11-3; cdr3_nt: TGTGCCAGCCGGTTCGCGAACACCGGGGAGCTGTTTTTT; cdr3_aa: CASRFANTGELFF
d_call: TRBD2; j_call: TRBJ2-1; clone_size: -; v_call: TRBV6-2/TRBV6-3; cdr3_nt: TGTGCCAGCACCGGACAGCCGTTCAATGGATTACTAGCGGGGCTCAGCTCCTACAATGAGCAGTTCTTC; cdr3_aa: CASTGQPFNGLLAGLSSYNEQFF
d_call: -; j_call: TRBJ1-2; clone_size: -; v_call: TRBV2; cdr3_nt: TGTGCCAGCAGTGCAAAGACAGATAACTATGGCTACACCTTC; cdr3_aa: CASSAKTDNYGYTF
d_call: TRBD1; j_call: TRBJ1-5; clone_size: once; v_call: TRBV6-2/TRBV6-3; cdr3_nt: TGTGCCAGCAGTTACAGGGGGCAGAGTCAGCCCCAGCATTTT; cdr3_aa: CASSYRGQSQPQHF
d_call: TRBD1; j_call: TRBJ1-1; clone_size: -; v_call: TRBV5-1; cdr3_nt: TGCGCCAGCACCCGGGACAGGGAGAACACTGAAGCTTTCTTT; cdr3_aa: CASTRDRENTEAFF
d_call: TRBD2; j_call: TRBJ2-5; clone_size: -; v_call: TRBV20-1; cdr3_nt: TGCAGTGCTAGAGCCCTGGGACGAGCGGGAGAGGAGACCCAGTACTTC; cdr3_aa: CSARALGRAGEETQYF
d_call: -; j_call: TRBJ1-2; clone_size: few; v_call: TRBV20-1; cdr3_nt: TGCAGTGCTGCCCTCGCAGGGCACTATGGCTACACCTTC; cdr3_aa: CSAALAGHYGYTF
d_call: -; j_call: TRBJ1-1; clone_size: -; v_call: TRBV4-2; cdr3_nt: TGTGCCAGCAGCCAAGATGTGGTGAACACTGAAGCTTTCTTT; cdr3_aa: CASSQDVVNTEAFF
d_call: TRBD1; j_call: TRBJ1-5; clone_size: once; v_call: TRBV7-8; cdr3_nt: TGTGCCAGCAGCCAGTCCGGGACAGGGGGGAATCAGCCCCAGCATTTT; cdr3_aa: CASSQSGTGGNQPQHF
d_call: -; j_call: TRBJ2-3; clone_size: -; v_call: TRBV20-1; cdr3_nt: TGCAGCGCTAGGACTAACACAGATACGCAGTATTTT; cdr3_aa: CSARTNTDTQYF
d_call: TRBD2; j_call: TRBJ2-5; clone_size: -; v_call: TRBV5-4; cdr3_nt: TGTGCCAGCAGCCGCATAGCGGGGGGGCCTAGGGGGCAAGAGACCCAGTACTTC; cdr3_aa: CASSRIAGGPRGQETQYF
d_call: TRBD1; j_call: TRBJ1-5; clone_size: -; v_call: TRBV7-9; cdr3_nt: TGTGCCAGCAGCTCGACAGGGAGTCAGCCCCAGCATTTT; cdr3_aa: CASSSTGSQPQHF
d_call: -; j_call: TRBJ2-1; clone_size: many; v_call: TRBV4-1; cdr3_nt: TGCGCCAGCAGCCAAGATCTAAAGACTTCAGGGGAGTTCTTC; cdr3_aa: CASSQDLKTSGEFF
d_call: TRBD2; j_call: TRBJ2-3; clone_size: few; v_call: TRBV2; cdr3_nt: TGTGCCACCCCAGCGGGGACAGATACGCAGTATTTT; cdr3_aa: CATPAGTDTQYF
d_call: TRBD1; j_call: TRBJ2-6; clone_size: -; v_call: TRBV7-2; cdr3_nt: TGTGCCAGCAGCTTAGGGACAGGGGGAACCGCCAACGTCCTGACTTTC; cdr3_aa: CASSLGTGGTANVLTF
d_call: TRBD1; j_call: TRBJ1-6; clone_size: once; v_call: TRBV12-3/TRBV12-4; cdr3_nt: TGTGCCAGCAGTTTATCAGGGGGCGATATTCAGGCACCCCTCCACTTT; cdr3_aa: CASSLSGGDIQAPLHF
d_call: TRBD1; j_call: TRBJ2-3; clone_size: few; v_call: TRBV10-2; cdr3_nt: TGCGCCAGCAGGGCGGGACAGGGAGGTGCAGATACGCAGTATTTT; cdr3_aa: CASRAGQGGADTQYF
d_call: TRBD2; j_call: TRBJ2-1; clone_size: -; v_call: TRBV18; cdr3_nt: TGTGCCAGCTCACCACGGGTAGCGGGGGGATACAATGAGCAGTTCTTC; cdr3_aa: CASSPRVAGGYNEQFF
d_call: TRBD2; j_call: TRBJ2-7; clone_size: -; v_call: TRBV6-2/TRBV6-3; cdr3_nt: TGTGCCAGCAGAATCGGACTAGCGGGAACCTACAATGAGCAGTACTTC; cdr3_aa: CASRIGLAGTYNEQYF
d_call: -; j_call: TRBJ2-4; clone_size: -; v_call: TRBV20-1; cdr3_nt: TGCAGTGCTAGAGCCCAGGATGGGCTCAAAAACATTCAGTACTTC; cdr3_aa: CSARAQDGLKNIQYF
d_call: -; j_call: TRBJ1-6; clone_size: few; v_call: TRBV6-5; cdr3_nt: TGTGCCAGCAGTCGTTCCGGGGGTTTGGGTAATTCACCCCTCCACTTT; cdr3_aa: CASSRSGGLGNSPLHF
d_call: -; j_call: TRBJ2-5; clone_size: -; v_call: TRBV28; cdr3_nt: TGTGCCAGCAGTTTAACGCCGGGCCCAACCGGGACCCAGTACTTC; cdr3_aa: CASSLTPGPTGTQYF
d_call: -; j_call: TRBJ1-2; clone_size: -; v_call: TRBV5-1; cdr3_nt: TGCGCCAGCAGCGTGGAGGCAGGCTATGGCTACACCTTC; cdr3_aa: CASSVEAGYGYTF
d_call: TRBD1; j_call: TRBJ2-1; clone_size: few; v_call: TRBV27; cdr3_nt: TGTGCCAGTAAACAGGGGCCTACTTGGGGGCGCAATGAGCAGTTCTTC; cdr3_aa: CASKQGPTWGRNEQFF
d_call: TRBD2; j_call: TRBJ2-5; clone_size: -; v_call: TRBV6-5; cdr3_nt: TGTGCCAGCCGTTTACAAACTGCCGGGGGGGGAGAGACCCAGTACTTC; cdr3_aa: CASRLQTAGGGETQYF
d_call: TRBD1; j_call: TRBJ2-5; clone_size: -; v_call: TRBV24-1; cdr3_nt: TGTGCCACCAGTGATTCTTCGACAGGGCCCCAAGAGACCCAGTACTTC; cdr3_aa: CATSDSSTGPQETQYF
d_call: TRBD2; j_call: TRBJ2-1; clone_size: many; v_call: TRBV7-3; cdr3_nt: TGTGCCAGCAGCTTAAATATAGGGGGACTAGCGAACAATGAGCAGTTCTTC; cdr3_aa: CASSLNIGGLANNEQFF
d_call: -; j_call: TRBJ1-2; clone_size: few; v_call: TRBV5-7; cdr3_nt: TGTGCCAGCAGCTTGTTGAGCTATGGCTACACCTTC; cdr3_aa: CASSLLSYGYTF
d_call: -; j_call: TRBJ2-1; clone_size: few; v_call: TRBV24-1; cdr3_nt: TGTGCCACCAGTGCCGGGACATATTACAATGAGCAGTTCTTC; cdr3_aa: CATSAGTYYNEQFF
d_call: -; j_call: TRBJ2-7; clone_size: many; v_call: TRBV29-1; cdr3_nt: TGCAGCGTTGAAAGGGCCCAGGGTGAAGCGGCGGTCTACGAGCAGTACTTC; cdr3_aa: CSVERAQGEAAVYEQYF
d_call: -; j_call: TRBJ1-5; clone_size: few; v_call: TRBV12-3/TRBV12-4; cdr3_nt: TGTGCCAGCAGGGGGGGGGCGCATAGCAATCAGCCCCAGCATTTT; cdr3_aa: CASRGGAHSNQPQHF
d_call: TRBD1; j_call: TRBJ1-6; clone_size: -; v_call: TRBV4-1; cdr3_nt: TGCGCCAGCAGCCAAGAAAGGGACAGGGGAAGCTCACCCCTCCACTTT; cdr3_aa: CASSQERDRGSSPLHF